Sequencing of this T cell receptor beta chain was carried out in a study of blood T cell repertoires in COVID-19. Turning to the study itself: Acute and convalescent COVID-19 samples came from the United States, Italy and Spain. Sample material is recorded as cDNA or gDNA derived from T cells, B-cell-depleted T cells, or PBMCs.

Germline V gives CDR1 LNHDA, CDR2 SQIVND (reference sequence). Trimming took 4 bases from V and 2 from J; bases not matched to a gene: 13. This CDR3 is built from 17 residues. Some clones are missing from TCRdb's copy, which holds only in-frame ones; the method was immunoSEQ multiplex PCR. The sample records some 69,000 clones, roughly 80% being singletons. The TCR comes from a man aged 55 to 70 with acute or convalescent COVID-19. Sequenced sample: peripheral blood. The chain combines TRBV19 with TRBJ1-2; the match to TRBD1 covers 7 bases. The CDR3 region is CASSTQLEGAFNYGYTF. For the CDR3, the DNA is TGTGCCAGTAGTACCCAACTCGAGGGGGCGTTCAACTATGGCTACACCTTC.